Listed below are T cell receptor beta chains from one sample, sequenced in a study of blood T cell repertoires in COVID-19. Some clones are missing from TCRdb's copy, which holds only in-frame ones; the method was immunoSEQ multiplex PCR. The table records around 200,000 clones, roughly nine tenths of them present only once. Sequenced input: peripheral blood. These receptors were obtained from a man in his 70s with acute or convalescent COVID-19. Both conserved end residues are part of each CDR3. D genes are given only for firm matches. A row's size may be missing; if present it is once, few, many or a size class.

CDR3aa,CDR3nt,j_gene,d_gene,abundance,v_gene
CATSIRERGVNEQFF,TGTGCCACCAGCATACGGGAGAGAGGGGTCAATGAGCAGTTCTTC,TRBJ2-1,.,.,TRBV19
CASSSYNKGGGGYGYTF,TGTGCCAGCAGTTCCTACAATAAAGGGGGCGGAGGGTATGGCTACACCTTC,TRBJ1-2,TRBD1,.,TRBV27
CATSEAQGSSQPQHF,TGTGCCACCAGTGAAGCACAGGGATCGAGTCAGCCCCAGCATTTT,TRBJ1-5,.,.,TRBV24-1
CASRTRSGLEIHYEQYF,TGTGCCAGCAGGACCAGATCGGGACTAGAAATTCACTACGAGCAGTACTTC,TRBJ2-7,TRBD2,.,TRBV6-4
CASSRGQGARRAYKGYTF,TGTGCCAGCAGCCGGGGACAGGGGGCGAGGAGGGCATATAAAGGCTACACCTTC,TRBJ1-2,.,once,TRBV21-1
CASRGTGDLSGYTF,TGTGCCAGCAGGGGGACAGGGGATTTATCTGGCTACACCTTC,TRBJ1-2,TRBD1,.,TRBV5-4
CASSLTADSGNTIYF,TGTGCCAGCTCACTGACAGCAGACTCTGGAAACACCATATATTTT,TRBJ1-3,.,.,TRBV18
CATSEGSGDTGELFF,TGTGCCACCAGTGAGGGGTCGGGGGACACCGGGGAGCTGTTTTTT,TRBJ2-2,.,.,TRBV24-1
CSATGTTQFF,TGCAGTGCAACCGGGACTACGCAGTTCTTC,TRBJ2-1,TRBD2,.,TRBV20-1
CATSHRLAGRDNEQFF,TGTGCCACCAGCCATAGACTAGCGGGGAGGGACAATGAGCAGTTCTTC,TRBJ2-1,TRBD2,.,TRBV24-1
CASSSQETQYF,TGTGCCAGCAGCTCTCAAGAGACCCAGTACTTC,TRBJ2-5,.,.,TRBV7-3
CASSLDGTSGSDTQYF,TGTGCCAGCAGCTTAGATGGGACTAGCGGTTCAGATACGCAGTATTTT,TRBJ2-3,TRBD2,.,TRBV7-2
CASSFGLVTGEQFF,TGTGCCAGCAGCTTCGGACTAGTGACGGGTGAGCAGTTCTTC,TRBJ2-1,TRBD2,once,TRBV7-8
CATSKGQHTDTQYF,TGTGCCACCAGTAAAGGACAGCACACAGATACGCAGTATTTT,TRBJ2-3,.,.,TRBV24-1
CASRWTGGDFEQFF,TGTGCCAGCAGATGGACAGGGGGGGATTTTGAGCAGTTCTTC,TRBJ2-1,TRBD1,.,TRBV7-2
CASSTDRNTEAFF,TGTGCCAGTAGTACAGACAGGAACACTGAAGCTTTCTTT,TRBJ1-1,.,.,TRBV19
CASSSDRDYGYTF,TGTGCCAGCAGCTCGGACAGGGACTATGGCTACACCTTC,TRBJ1-2,TRBD1,once,TRBV7-3
CASQGEADEQYF,TGTGCCAGCCAGGGTGAGGCGGACGAGCAGTACTTC,TRBJ2-7,.,.,TRBV12-3/TRBV12-4
CASSLREDTEAFF,TGTGCCAGCAGTTTAAGGGAGGACACTGAAGCTTTCTTT,TRBJ1-1,.,few,TRBV27
CASSLFRRREDTTDTQYF,TGTGCCAGCAGTTTATTTCGGCGGCGGGAGGATACCACAGATACGCAGTATTTT,TRBJ2-3,TRBD2,.,TRBV27
CTSSQDNRVTYEQYF,TGCACCAGCAGCCAAGATAACAGGGTAACCTACGAGCAGTACTTC,TRBJ2-7,.,.,TRBV1
CAGAGSYNSPLHF,TGTGCCGGGGCAGGGTCATATAATTCACCCCTCCACTTT,TRBJ1-6,.,.,TRBV28
CASSEGSSPLHF,TGCGCCAGCAGTGAGGGGAGTTCACCCCTCCACTTT,TRBJ1-6,.,.,TRBV10-2
CAISGGLGEQFF,TGTGCCATCAGTGGAGGACTGGGGGAGCAGTTCTTC,TRBJ2-1,.,.,TRBV10-3
CASSPRRGATEAFF,TGTGCCAGCAGCCCCCGAAGGGGTGCCACTGAAGCTTTCTTT,TRBJ1-1,.,once,TRBV7-3
CASSVDPGQGIGTQYF,TGTGCCAGCAGCGTAGACCCTGGACAGGGGATAGGGACCCAGTACTTC,TRBJ2-5,TRBD1,.,TRBV9
CAISGAPGVGSYEQYF,TGTGCCATCAGTGGGGCCCCAGGGGTTGGATCCTACGAGCAGTACTTC,TRBJ2-7,.,.,TRBV10-3
CASSLYSSGNTIYF,TGTGCCAGCAGTTTATATAGCTCTGGAAACACCATATATTTT,TRBJ1-3,.,.,TRBV28